These 18 T cell receptor beta chains originate from one sample sequenced in a study of blood T cell repertoires in COVID-19. Clones were read by immunoSEQ multiplex PCR, and TCRdb kept only the in-frame ones, dropping some. Of about 180,000 clones listed, 70% to 85% are singletons. The sequenced sample was peripheral blood. These receptors were obtained from a man aged 80 or over with COVID-19, enrolled during active disease.

This rearrangement joins TRBV24-1 to TRBJ2-1, with 7 positions matching TRBD2. This CDR3 is built from 14 residues. The V gene end was trimmed by 1 base and the J gene end by 6 bases; junction bases not matched to a gene: 2. CDR1 and CDR2 from the germline V gene are KGHDR and SFDVKD. CDR3 DNA sequence: TGTGCCACCAGTGATTTCACGGGGGGCAATGAGCAGTTCTTC. Translating gives CATSDFTGGNEQFF.

This chain connects TRBV11-2 to TRBJ1-6; the match to TRBD1 covers 7 bases. CDR3 length: 15 residues. V shed 5 bases and J 9 bases; nucleotides not matched to a gene: 10. The germline gives CDR1 SGHAT, CDR2 FQNNGV. CDR3 sequence (DNA): TGTGCCAGCAGCCAAGACAGGGTGGTAGGTTCACCCCTCCACTTT. This encodes CASSQDRVVGSPLHF.

The CDR3 region has the DNA TGTGCCAGCAGCGGAAAGACAGGGTCTAATGAAAAACTGTTTTTT. Its protein is CASSGKTGSNEKLFF. The chain uses TRBV9 and TRBJ1-4; 7 bases are a match to TRBD1. The J segment lost 3 bases and the V segment lost 3 bases, leaving 5 bases of the junction unmatched. CDR3 length: 15 residues. Germline CDR1 is SGDLS and CDR2 is YYNGEE.

This rearrangement joins TRBV21-1 to TRBJ1-1; the table's D call, TRBD1, has no DNA check behind it. TRBV21-1 is termed a pseudogene. This CDR3 spans 18 amino acids. The CDR3 loop reads CASSMGTGLPRMNTEAFF. For the CDR3, the DNA is TGTGCCAGCAGCATGGGGACAGGGCTCCCAAGAATGAACACTGAAGCTTTCTTT.

This chain joins TRBV27 and TRBJ2-1; 8 nucleotides line up with TRBD1. Germline CDR1 MNHEY, CDR2 SMNVEV (reference sequence). Trimming at V came to 5 bases and at J to 0 bases, leaving 3 bases not matched to a gene. The length of the CDR3 is 15 residues. CDR3 loop: CASSPDRGSYNEQFF. Here the CDR3 DNA reads TGTGCCAGCAGTCCTGACAGGGGCTCCTACAATGAGCAGTTCTTC.

The rearrangement joins TRBV20-1 to TRBJ2-7; tentatively, D is TRBD1 (6 bases). The germline V gene has CDR1 DFQATT and CDR2 SNEGSKA (reference sequence). The CDR3 runs 11 residues. Trimming pared 5 bases from V and 5 bases from J, leaving 10 bases between. CDR3 sequence: CSAGQSHEQYF. The CDR3 DNA reads as TGCAGTGCTGGACAGTCCCACGAGCAGTACTTC.

The chain combines TRBV6-1 with TRBJ2-5; 9 bases are shared with TRBD2. Unmatched junction bases numbered 10, after V lost 3 bases and J lost 2 bases. The V gene's germline CDR1 is MNHNS and CDR2 SASEGT. This CDR3 has 17 residues. CDR3 sequence: CASSERRISGGQETQYF. The DNA of the CDR3 is TGTGCCAGCAGTGAGCGGCGGATTAGCGGGGGACAAGAGACCCAGTACTTC.

CDR3 amino acids: CATAQGGRNYNSPLHF. The CDR3 region has the DNA TGTGCCACCGCCCAGGGCGGAAGAAACTATAATTCACCCCTCCACTTT. The chain couples TRBV25-1 to TRBJ1-6; weak D call: TRBD1 (5 bases). V was pared by 10 bases and J by 3 bases, with 19 bases between. Germline V lookup: CDR1 MGHDK, CDR2 SYGVNS. The CDR3 spans 16 residues. The full variable domain, completed using reference TRBV25-1 and TRBJ1-6, is EADIYQTPRYLVIGTGKKITLECSQTMGHDKMYWYQQDPGMELHLIHYSYGVNSTEKGDLSSESTVSRIRTEHFPLTLESARPSHTSQYLCATAQGGRNYNSPLHFGNGTRLTVT.

This chain connects TRBV19 to TRBJ1-1; D call uncertain. Germline-derived CDR1 and CDR2 are LNHDA and SQIVND (reference sequence). The CDR3 contains 11 residues. Trimming removed 8 bases at V and 4 bases at J, with 8 bases between. In DNA form, the CDR3 reads TGTGCCAGTGTTGGGAGCACTGAAGCTTTCTTT. It specifies CASVGSTEAFF.

This chain uses TRBV15 with TRBJ1-1; TRBD1 might be the D (6 bases). The germline V gene encodes CDR1 LNHNV and CDR2 YYDKDF (reference sequence). CDR3 length equals 15 residues. V shed 0 bases and J shed 5 bases, with 13 bases lying between them. CDR3: CATSRDGRGRTEAFF. In nucleotides, the CDR3 is TGTGCCACCAGCAGAGATGGGCGGGGGCGGACTGAAGCTTTCTTT.

The chain carries TRBV6-1 and TRBJ2-2, with TRBD1 identical over 7 bases. Trimming at V came to 2 bases and at J to 7 bases, leaving 7 bases not matched to a gene. The germline CDR1 and CDR2 sequences are MNHNS and SASEGT. This CDR3 contains 15 residues. CDR3 protein: CASSERAGGIGELFF. The CDR3 DNA reads TGTGCCAGCAGTGAAAGAGCAGGGGGAATCGGGGAGCTGTTTTTT.

This clone showed up just a few times. The chain couples TRBV7-9 to TRBJ1-6; maybe TRBD1 (6 bases). Germline V gene sequence: CDR1 SEHNR, CDR2 FQNEAQ (reference sequence). Trimming took 2 bases from V and 9 from J, leaving 11 bases between them. CDR3 length equals 14 residues. The CDR3 DNA reads TGTGCCAGCAGCTTATCGAGGGGGGGTTCACCCCTCCACTTT. As protein: CASSLSRGGSPLHF.

The chain links TRBV5-1 to TRBJ1-1; D perhaps matches TRBD1 (6 bases). V shed 0 bases and J shed 11 bases, with 14 bases lying between them. Germline-derived CDR1 and CDR2 are SGHRS and YFSETQ. The CDR3 runs 13 residues. CDR3 sequence reads: CASSLAPDRGAFF. CDR3 in DNA: TGCGCCAGCAGCTTGGCCCCGGACAGAGGGGCTTTCTTT.

The CDR3 is CAISVEGKQFF. CDR3 coding DNA: TGTGCCATCAGCGTTGAGGGTAAGCAGTTCTTC. The chain joins TRBV10-3 to TRBJ2-1, with a tentative D call TRBD2 (5 bases). The V gene lost 6 bases and the J gene lost 11 bases, with 11 bases spanning the gap. Germline V gives CDR1 ENHRY, CDR2 SYGVKD. The CDR3 length is 11 residues.

This clone has at least ten counts. V and J are TRBV7-2 and TRBJ1-6; TRBD1 matches at 10 bases. With V trimmed by 4 bases and J by 9 bases, 9 bases remained unmatched. The CDR3 contains 16 residues. The V gene's germline CDR1 is SGHTA and CDR2 FQGNSA. The CDR3 protein is CASSSPIGTGVSPLHF. Here the CDR3 DNA reads TGTGCCAGCAGCTCACCTATTGGGACAGGGGTTTCACCCCTCCACTTT.

V is TRBV3-1 (or the pseudogene TRBV3-2) and J is TRBJ2-3; weak D call: TRBD2 (7 bases). CDR1 is LGHDT, CDR2 YNNKEL, per germline (reference sequence). The CDR3 is 15 residues long. V shed 4 bases and J shed 4 bases, with 15 bases lying between them. The CDR3: CASSRKGGPSDTQYF. The CDR3 DNA follows: TGTGCCAGCAGCCGAAAGGGGGGGCCGTCAGATACGCAGTATTTT.

This clone was found a few times. The rearrangement links TRBV6-6 to TRBJ2-2, with a weak D call TRBD2 (5 bases). Looked up from germline, CDR1 is MNHNY and CDR2 is SVGAGI (reference sequence). V gave up 8 bases and J gave up 7 bases, with 14 bases separating them. This CDR3 is built from 13 residues. The CDR3: CASDRGIGGELFF. The CDR3 bases are TGTGCCAGCGACCGGGGTATCGGCGGGGAGCTGTTTTTT.

The chain has TRBV6-5 and TRBJ2-3, with 12 bases matching TRBD1. Germline trimming cut 6 bases from V and 6 bases from J; bases unmatched to any gene: 7. CDR1 is MNHEY and CDR2 is SVGAGI in the germline V gene. The CDR3 is 15 amino acids. DNA for the CDR3: TGTGCCAGCAGCCGGGGACAGGGGGCCGCTGATACGCAGTATTTT. It yields the protein CASSRGQGAADTQYF.